These 28 T cell receptor beta chains were sequenced from one sample in a study of T cell clonotyping in hematopoietic cell transplantation (dated by TCRdb to about 2021). Libraries were built with the immunoSEQ multiplex PCR assay. In TCRdb, the immuneACCESS table is reduced to in-frame sequences with V and J assigned. These tables do not hold every clone; where another copy was compared, an unresolved V gene accounts for under half, and the others remain unexplained. The sample table holds 20,000 or so clones, of which roughly three quarters were seen once. The top ten clones comprise around 15% of the sample. Input material: peripheral blood mononuclear cells. The receptors stem from a man aged 55 to 70 in good health. Some clones in this sample may be carry-over from other donors' samples.

V usage is TRBV29-1 and J usage is TRBJ2-7; no reliable D call. Germline lookup yields CDR1 SQVTM and CDR2 ANQGSEA. The CDR3 contains 14 residues. V was clipped by 4 bases and J by 5 bases, with 18 bases between them. CDR3 sequence reads: CSVVVTFLGDEQYF. The CDR3 nucleotides are TGCAGCGTTGTAGTGACTTTCCTGGGCGACGAGCAGTACTTC.

This chain uses TRBV5-4 with TRBJ1-3; D might be TRBD1 (6 bases). V was trimmed by 4 bases and J by 2 bases, leaving 16 bases between them. From germline, CDR1 is SGHNT and CDR2 YYREEE (reference sequence). The CDR3 runs to 16 residues. Here the CDR3 DNA reads TGTGCCAGCAGCCCACCGGGAGGGGGAACTGGAAACACCATATATTTT. Its protein product is CASSPPGGGTGNTIYF.

The CDR3 reads CASSLLGRTYEQYF. DNA of the CDR3: TGTGCCAGCAGCTTATTAGGCCGAACCTACGAGCAGTACTTC. The rearrangement joins TRBV7-8 to TRBJ2-7; D is unresolved. CDR3 length: 14 amino acids. Trimming pared 2 bases from V and 2 bases from J, leaving 10 bases between. The germline V gene has CDR1 SGHVS and CDR2 FQNEAQ.

In this sample, this clone turned up a few times. The CDR3 DNA is TGTGCCAGCAGTCGGGACACCCAAAACACTGAAGCTTTCTTT. Translated, it gives CASSRDTQNTEAFF. V usage is TRBV2 and J usage is TRBJ1-1; D is possibly TRBD1 (6 bases). The CDR3 covers 14 residues. Trimming cost V 5 bases and J 2 bases, with 12 bases left between them. Germline CDR1 is SNHLY and CDR2 is FYNNEI.

The chain combines TRBV2 with TRBJ2-7; TRBD2 matches 11 bases. Unmatched junction bases numbered 0, after V lost 2 bases and J lost 0 bases. The CDR3 totals 15 residues. Germline V CDR1 and CDR2: SNHLY, FYNNEI. The CDR3 coding sequence is TGTGCCAGCAGTGAACTAGCGGGGGGCTCCTACGAGCAGTACTTC. Its translation: CASSELAGGSYEQYF.

The chain carries TRBV2 and TRBJ2-7; D perhaps matches TRBD1 (6 bases). V was clipped by 5 bases and J by 4 bases, with 18 bases between them. CDR1 is SNHLY, CDR2 FYNNEI, per germline. This CDR3 comprises 15 residues. CDR3 region: CASSKETGDIYEQYF. CDR3 DNA sequence: TGTGCCAGCAGTAAAGAGACAGGAGATATATACGAGCAGTACTTC.

The rearrangement joins TRBV6-5 to TRBJ1-2; 10 nucleotides line up with TRBD1. V shed 6 bases and J 3 bases; nucleotides not matched to a gene: 7. CDR3 length: 15 amino acids. Looked up from germline, CDR1 is MNHEY and CDR2 is SVGAGI. The CDR3 sequence is CASRPGQGNDYGYTF. As DNA, the CDR3 is TGTGCCAGCAGACCGGGACAGGGGAACGACTATGGCTACACCTTC.

This clone was observed once. V is TRBV7-2 and J is TRBJ2-3, with D perhaps TRBD1 (5 bases). V was clipped by 10 bases and J by 8 bases, with 13 bases between them. CDR3 size: 11 residues. Germline CDR1 and CDR2: SGHTA and FQGNSA. CDR3 nucleotides: TGTGCCACCTCCTCACAGGTTACGCAGTATTTT. It codes for CATSSQVTQYF.

This chain joins TRBV6-5 and TRBJ2-1; the match to TRBD1 covers 8 bases. CDR1 MNHEY and CDR2 SVGAGI come from the germline V gene. Trimming cost V 6 bases and J 4 bases; bases outside gene matches: 8. The CDR3 has 15 residues. CDR3 bases: TGTGCCAGCAGGAACGACAGGGGCCTTTACAATGAGCAGTTCTTC. This gives the protein CASRNDRGLYNEQFF.

There are a few counts of this clone. The V call is TRBV28, the J call TRBJ2-5, with TRBD1 as a possible D gene (5 bases). Germline values: CDR1 MDHEN, CDR2 SYDVKM. The CDR3 covers 16 residues. The ends were cut back, 2 bases at V and 1 base at J, with 14 bases in the middle. For the CDR3, the DNA is TGTGCCAGCAGTTTAAGGGGCCATCAGGCCCAAGAGACCCAGTACTTC. Translating it yields CASSLRGHQAQETQYF.

V usage is TRBV11-3 and J usage is TRBJ1-4; D remains ambiguous. V dropped 2 bases and J dropped 10 bases, with 11 bases sitting between them. The CDR3 runs 13 residues. Germline lookup yields CDR1 SGHNT and CDR2 YENEEA. In DNA form, the CDR3 reads TGTGCCAGCAGCTTACCCAGTGCCGGAAAACTGTTTTTT. Protein product: CASSLPSAGKLFF.

This clone has a handful of counts. The gene calls are TRBV7-2 and TRBJ2-5; D perhaps matches TRBD1 (6 bases). V was cut by 5 bases and J by 5 bases, with 18 bases left in between. The germline V gene has CDR1 SGHTA and CDR2 FQGNSA. The CDR3 totals 15 residues. The chain's CDR3 is CASSPLNTGTETQYF. The CDR3 DNA sequence: TGTGCCAGCAGCCCCCTAAATACAGGGACGGAGACCCAGTACTTC.

This clone was recorded once. The rearrangement uses TRBV2 and TRBJ2-1; TRBD1 is a possible D gene (6 bases). The CDR3 is made up of 14 amino acids. Trimming left V 7 bases short and J 0 bases short, with 10 bases between. Germline V gene sequence: CDR1 SNHLY, CDR2 FYNNEI. CDR3 DNA sequence: TGTGCCAGCATAGAGGACAGCTCCTACAATGAGCAGTTCTTC. Residues: CASIEDSSYNEQFF.

The chain combines TRBV10-3 with TRBJ2-7; perhaps TRBD1 as D (5 bases). Germline V lookup: CDR1 ENHRY, CDR2 SYGVKD. V gave up 10 bases and J gave up 2 bases, with 15 bases separating them. CDR3 length: 13 residues. The CDR3 sequence: CATGHPRAYEQYF. CDR3 nucleotide sequence: TGTGCCACAGGACACCCAAGGGCCTACGAGCAGTACTTC.

CDR3 nucleotides: TGTGCCAGCAGCTTCCGGGACCGGGAGACCCAGTACTTC. Translated, it gives CASSFRDRETQYF. V gene TRBV5-6 combines with J gene TRBJ2-5, with D perhaps being TRBD1 or TRBD2 (5 bases each). The germline V gene encodes CDR1 SGHDT and CDR2 YYEEEE. This CDR3 has 13 residues. Between the trimmed V and J ends, which lost 2 bases and 5 bases, there was a span of 10 bases.

The V and J genes are TRBV5-1 and TRBJ2-2, with 7 bases identical to TRBD1. The CDR3 sequence is 18 residues long. With V trimmed by 7 bases and J by 3 bases, 18 bases remained unmatched. The germline CDR1 and CDR2 sequences are SGHRS and YFSETQ. Here the CDR3 DNA reads TGCGCCAGCCTACACAGCCGGGACAGCACGATTTACACCGGGGAGCTGTTTTTT. This encodes CASLHSRDSTIYTGELFF.

V usage is TRBV7-9 and J usage is TRBJ2-5; D may be TRBD1 (6 bases). Trimming cost V 1 base and J 5 bases, with 11 bases left between them. CDR3 length: 14 residues. CDR1 and CDR2 (germline): SEHNR, FQNEAQ (reference sequence). This chain's CDR3 is CASSLGGQGETQYF. CDR3 nucleotide sequence: TGTGCCAGCAGCTTAGGAGGGCAGGGGGAGACCCAGTACTTC.

This chain joins TRBV30 and TRBJ1-1; D remains unclear. Germline V lookup: CDR1 GTSNPN, CDR2 SVGIG (reference sequence). The CDR3 has 13 amino acids. Trimming left V 0 bases short and J 4 bases short, with 9 bases between. This CDR3 reads CAWSVGSGTEAFF. CDR3 sequence (DNA): TGTGCCTGGAGTGTGGGATCGGGCACTGAAGCTTTCTTT.

J is TRBJ2-7 and V is TRBV4-2; D gene ambiguous. The CDR3 contains 12 residues. V was cut by 3 bases and J by 0 bases, with 3 bases left in between. The V gene's germline CDR1 is LGHNA and CDR2 YNFKEQ. The CDR3 sequence: CASSQDSYEQYF. The CDR3 bases are TGTGCCAGCAGCCAGGACTCCTACGAGCAGTACTTC.

This chain uses TRBV4-2 with TRBJ2-7, with TRBD1 identical over 11 bases. Germline V gene data show CDR1 as LGHNA and CDR2 as YNFKEQ. Trimming cost V 4 bases and J 3 bases; bases outside gene matches: 2. This CDR3 has 14 residues. CDR3 DNA: TGTGCCAGCAGCCGCGGGACAGGGGGCTACGAGCAGTACTTC. Translating gives CASSRGTGGYEQYF.

The V and J genes are TRBV5-6 and TRBJ2-5; 8 nucleotides match TRBD2. V lost 2 bases and J lost 4; bases outside the gene matches: 7. Germline loops: CDR1 SGHDT, CDR2 YYEEEE. The CDR3 totals 15 residues. CDR3 protein: CASSLTGGIRETQYF. CDR3 DNA sequence: TGTGCCAGCAGCTTAACGGGGGGGATTCGAGAGACCCAGTACTTC.

The chain couples TRBV4-2 to TRBJ2-7; TRBD1 agrees at 12 bases. From germline, CDR1 is LGHNA and CDR2 YNFKEQ. The CDR3 is 15 amino acids. V trimming: 1 base; J trimming: 5 bases; junction bases outside the gene matches: 3. Here the CDR3 DNA reads TGTGCCAGCAGCCAAGCGGGACAGGGGGCCCACGAGCAGTACTTC. Its protein is CASSQAGQGAHEQYF.

The chain's CDR3 is CASRDGTYNTEAFF. The DNA of the CDR3 is TGTGCCAGCAGGGACGGGACATACAACACTGAAGCTTTCTTT. The rearrangement links TRBV6-1 to TRBJ1-1; D is possibly TRBD1 (6 bases). V was trimmed by 6 bases and J by 2 bases, leaving 13 bases between them. Germline assignment: CDR1 MNHNS and CDR2 SASEGT. There are 14 residues in the CDR3.

The chain carries TRBV4-1 and TRBJ2-7, with D unresolved. V dropped 0 bases and J dropped 5 bases, with 5 bases sitting between them. The CDR3 has 12 amino acids. Germline assignment: CDR1 MGHRA and CDR2 YSYEKL. The CDR3 DNA follows: TGCGCCAGCAGCCAAGATCGAGACGAGCAGTACTTC. It yields the protein CASSQDRDEQYF.

The chain uses TRBV28 and TRBJ1-1; possible D gene TRBD1, 6 bases. CDR1 MDHEN and CDR2 SYDVKM come from the germline V gene. This CDR3 comprises 14 residues. Trimming cost V 6 bases and J 2 bases, with 13 bases left between them. In nucleotides, the CDR3 is TGTGCCAGCAGACTCGGACAGACAAACACTGAAGCTTTCTTT. As protein: CASRLGQTNTEAFF. Looking up the rest from reference TRBV28 and TRBJ1-1 gives the full variable domain: DVKVTQSSRYLVKRTGEKVFLECVQDMDHENMFWYRQDPGLGLRLIYFSYDVKMKEKGDIPEGYSVSREKKERFSLILESASTNQTSMYLCASRLGQTNTEAFFGQGTRLTVV.

This sequence joins TRBV5-4 and TRBJ2-7; 10 bases line up with TRBD2. CDR1 is SGHNT and CDR2 is YYREEE in the germline V gene (reference sequence). The V segment lost 4 bases and the J segment 2 bases; nucleotides outside the gene matches: 9. The CDR3 is 16 amino acids. Written as DNA, the CDR3 is TGTGCCAGCAGCCAACCTAGCGGGGGCCCAACCTACGAGCAGTACTTC. Translation: CASSQPSGGPTYEQYF.

The rearrangement links TRBV10-3 to TRBJ2-1, with 11 positions matching TRBD2. This CDR3 region has 18 residues. Per germline, CDR1 ENHRY and CDR2 SYGVKD. V was clipped by 0 bases and J by 5 bases; unmatched bases: 9. The CDR3 reads CAISESGIAGGPDNEQFF. The CDR3 region has the DNA TGTGCCATCAGTGAGTCCGGGATAGCGGGGGGGCCCGACAATGAGCAGTTCTTC.

The chain is built from TRBV28 and TRBJ2-3, with 7 bases matching TRBD2. V shed 4 bases, J shed 0 bases, and the junction held 7 bases outside the gene matches. Germline V gene lookup returns CDR1 MDHEN and CDR2 SYDVKM. This CDR3 has 16 residues. In nucleotides, the CDR3 is TGTGCCAGCAGTTCCGGAGCGGGGTCTAGCACAGATACGCAGTATTTT. It yields the protein CASSSGAGSSTDTQYF.